This TCR beta chain was captured in a study of T cells after yellow fever vaccination. Study-wide points: Primary-vaccination clones mostly resurfaced post-booster (approximately 96% CD4, roughly 90% CD8).

A note on this clonotype: Its matching antigen is unknown.

5'RACE template switching generated TCR cDNA, adding a universal primer site and UMIs. TCRdb itself ran the 5' RACE reads through MiXCR, one entry per CDR3 protein. The sample lists 600,000 to 750,000 distinct CDR3 sequences; 9% to 15% were seen once. This TCR derives from a man younger than 40 who received the YFV17D yellow fever vaccine. This specimen consisted of PBMCs, obtained on the day of the yellow fever booster vaccination.

CDR3 residues: CSVGGAEGYTF. For the CDR3, the DNA is TGCAGCGTTGGGGGGGCCGAAGGCTACACCTTC. The V and J genes are TRBV29-1 and TRBJ1-2; maybe TRBD1 (6 bases). V was clipped by 4 bases and J by 8 bases, with 11 bases between them. CDR3 size: 11 residues. Germline CDR1 is SQVTM and CDR2 is ANQGSEA.